The entry below describes one TCR beta chain. This entry is derived from a study of blood T cell repertoires in COVID-19. Clones were read by immunoSEQ multiplex PCR, and TCRdb kept only the in-frame ones, dropping some. This sample has approximately 160,000 clones, with 65% to 85% found just once. The CDR3 has 13 amino acids. V was clipped by 3 bases and J by 7 bases, with 10 bases between them. This chain uses TRBV12-3 or TRBV12-4 with TRBJ2-1, with unresolved D. The sample taken for sequencing was PBMCs or T cells enriched from blood (not recorded which). The TCR was taken from a middle-aged man who had recovered from COVID-19. As DNA, the CDR3 is TGTGCCAGCAGTTTGCGTGGGCCGAATGAGCAGTTCTTC. Encoded protein: CASSLRGPNEQFF.